The TCR beta chain under discussion was sequenced for a study of shared T cell receptors in the human thymus. CDR3 size: 15 residues. Assay used: immunoSEQ multiplex PCR; TCRdb lists only in-frame clones, some missing. The sample includes hundreds of thousands of clones, approximately 78% of them seen just once. This sample was also put to use in a study of human thymus T cells.

This clonotype originated in a boy less than two years old with a congenital heart defect. What was sequenced was thymocytes. The J gene is TRBJ2-7, the V gene TRBV21-1; the table's TRBD2 call for D was not verified on the DNA. TRBV21-1 corresponds to a pseudogene. The CDR3 coding sequence is TGTGCCAGCAGCAACGCCTCGGGAGCTAACTACGAGCAGTACTTC. Protein: CASSNASGANYEQYF.